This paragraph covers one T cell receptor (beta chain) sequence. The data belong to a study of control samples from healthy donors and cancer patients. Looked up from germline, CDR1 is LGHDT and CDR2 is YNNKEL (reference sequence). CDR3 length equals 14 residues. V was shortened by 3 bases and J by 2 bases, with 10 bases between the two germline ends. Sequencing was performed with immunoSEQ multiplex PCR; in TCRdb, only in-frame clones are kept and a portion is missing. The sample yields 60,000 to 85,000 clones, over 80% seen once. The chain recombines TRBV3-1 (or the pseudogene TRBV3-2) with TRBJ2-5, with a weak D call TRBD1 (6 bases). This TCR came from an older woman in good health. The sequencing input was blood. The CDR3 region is CASSHTGIQETQYF. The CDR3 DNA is TGTGCCAGCAGCCATACAGGGATACAAGAGACCCAGTACTTC.